This T cell receptor beta chain was captured by sequencing in a study of early T cells in non-severe SARS-CoV-2 infection. Study overall: The input, bulk RNA from unsorted whole blood, was sequenced, and chains were unpaired.

This clonotype was counted many times. Its cognate antigen is unknown. Individual cDNA molecules were tagged with unique molecular identifiers. TCRdb fed the 5' RACE reads into MiXCR, producing one record per CDR3 protein. The sample carries around 26,000 distinct CDR3 sequences, 3.5% to 5% recorded once. Findings of the study overall: Database matching using VDJdb favored anti-spike CD8 responses, with private and CD4 specificities left missing.

This CDR3 contains 13 residues. The V gene lost 1 base and the J gene lost 4 bases, with 7 bases spanning the gap. The germline V gene has CDR1 SGHTA and CDR2 FQGNSA. The chain has TRBV7-2 and TRBJ1-1; D is unresolved. This clonotype originated in an adult who was a healthcare worker with PCR-confirmed SARS-CoV-2 infection or an uninfected control (not recorded which). Source material: whole blood. DNA of the CDR3: TGTGCCAGCAGCTTAGATGGTCTCACTGAAGCTTTCTTT. It yields the protein CASSLDGLTEAFF.